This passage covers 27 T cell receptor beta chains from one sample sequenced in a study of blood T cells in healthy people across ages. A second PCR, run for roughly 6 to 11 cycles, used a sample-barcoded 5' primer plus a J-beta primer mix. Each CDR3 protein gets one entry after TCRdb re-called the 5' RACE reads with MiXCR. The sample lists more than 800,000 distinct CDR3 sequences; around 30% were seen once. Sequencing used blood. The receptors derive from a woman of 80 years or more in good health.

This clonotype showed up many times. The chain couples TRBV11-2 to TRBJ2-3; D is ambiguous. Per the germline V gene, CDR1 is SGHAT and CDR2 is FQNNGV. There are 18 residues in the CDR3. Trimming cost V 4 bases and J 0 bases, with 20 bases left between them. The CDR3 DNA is TGTGCCAGCAGCTCCCCTTGGGTTGGCGCGTATAGCACAGATACGCAGTATTTT. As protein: CASSSPWVGAYSTDTQYF.

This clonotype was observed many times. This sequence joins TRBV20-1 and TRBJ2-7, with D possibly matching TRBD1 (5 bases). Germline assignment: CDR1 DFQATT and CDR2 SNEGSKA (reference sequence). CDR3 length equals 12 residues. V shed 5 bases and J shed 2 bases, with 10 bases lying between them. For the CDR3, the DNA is TGCAGTGCTCCAGGGCTAGCCTACGAGCAGTACTTC. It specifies CSAPGLAYEQYF.

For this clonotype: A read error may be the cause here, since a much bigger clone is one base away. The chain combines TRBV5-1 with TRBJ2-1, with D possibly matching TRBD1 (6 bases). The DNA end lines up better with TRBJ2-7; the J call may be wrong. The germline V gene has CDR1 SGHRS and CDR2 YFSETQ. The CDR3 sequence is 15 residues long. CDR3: CTSSLGVYPRGEQYF. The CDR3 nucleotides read TGCACCAGCAGCTTGGGCGTCTACCCCAGGGGCGAGCAGTACTTC.

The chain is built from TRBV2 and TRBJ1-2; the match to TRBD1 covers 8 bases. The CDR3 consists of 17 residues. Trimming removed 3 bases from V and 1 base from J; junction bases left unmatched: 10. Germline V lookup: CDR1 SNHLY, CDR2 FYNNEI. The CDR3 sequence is CASSDFRGLLDNYGYTF. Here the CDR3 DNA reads TGTGCCAGCAGTGATTTCAGGGGGCTTTTAGATAACTATGGCTACACCTTC. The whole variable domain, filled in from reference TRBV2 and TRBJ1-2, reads EPEVTQTPSHQVTQMGQEVILRCVPISNHLYFYWYRQILGQKVEFLVSFYNNEISEKSEIFDDQFSVERPDGSNFTLKIRSTKLEDSAMYFCASSDFRGLLDNYGYTFGSGTRLTVV.

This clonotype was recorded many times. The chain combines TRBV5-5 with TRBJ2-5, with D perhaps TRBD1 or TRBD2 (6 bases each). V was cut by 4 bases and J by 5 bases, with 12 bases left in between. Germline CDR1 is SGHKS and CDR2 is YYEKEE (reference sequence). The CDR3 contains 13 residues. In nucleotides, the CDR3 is TGTGCCAGCAGCGGAGGGGGGCTCGAGACCCAGTACTTC. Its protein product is CASSGGGLETQYF.

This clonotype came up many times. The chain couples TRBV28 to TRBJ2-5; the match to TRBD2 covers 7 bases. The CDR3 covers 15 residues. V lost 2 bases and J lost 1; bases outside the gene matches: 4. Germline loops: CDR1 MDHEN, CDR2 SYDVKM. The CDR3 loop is CASSLPSGAQETQYF. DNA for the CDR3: TGTGCCAGCAGTTTACCTAGCGGAGCCCAAGAGACCCAGTACTTC.

CDR3 protein: CASRTPPAGGSTDTQYF. The CDR3, as DNA: TGTGCCAGCAGGACTCCCCCGGCCGGGGGGAGCACAGATACGCAGTATTTT. The rearrangement uses TRBV2 and TRBJ2-3, with 7 bases fitting TRBD2. Germline CDR1 reads SNHLY; CDR2 reads FYNNEI. This CDR3 has 17 amino acids. V lost 6 bases to trimming and J lost 0 bases; unmatched junction nucleotides: 12.

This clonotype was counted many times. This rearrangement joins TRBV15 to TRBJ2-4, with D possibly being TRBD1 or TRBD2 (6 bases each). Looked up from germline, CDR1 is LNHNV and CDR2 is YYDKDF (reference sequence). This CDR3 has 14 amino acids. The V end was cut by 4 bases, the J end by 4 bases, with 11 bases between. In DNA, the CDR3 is TGTGCCACCAGCACCTTAGGGGGGAAAAACATTCAGTACTTC. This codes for CATSTLGGKNIQYF.

CDR3 protein: CASSSIQGVRWYGYTF. In DNA form, the CDR3 reads TGTGCCAGCAGTTCAATTCAGGGGGTGCGGTGGTATGGCTACACCTTC. The V gene is TRBV27, the J gene TRBJ1-2, with 7 bases that match TRBD1. The CDR3 extends over 16 amino acids. The V segment lost 4 bases and the J segment 5 bases; nucleotides outside the gene matches: 13. Germline V gene data show CDR1 as MNHEY and CDR2 as SMNVEV (reference sequence).

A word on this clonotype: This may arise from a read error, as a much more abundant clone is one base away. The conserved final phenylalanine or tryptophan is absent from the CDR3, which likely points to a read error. The CDR3: CASSFFGPSNEKLFV. The CDR3 nucleotides read TGTGCCAGCAGCTTCTTCGGGCCTTCTAATGAAAAACTGTTTGTT. The V call is TRBV7-9, the J call TRBJ1-4; D is ambiguous. CDR1 is SEHNR, CDR2 FQNEAQ, per germline (reference sequence). This CDR3 is 15 amino acids long. The V and J ends lost 3 bases and 3 bases respectively, with 11 bases between them.

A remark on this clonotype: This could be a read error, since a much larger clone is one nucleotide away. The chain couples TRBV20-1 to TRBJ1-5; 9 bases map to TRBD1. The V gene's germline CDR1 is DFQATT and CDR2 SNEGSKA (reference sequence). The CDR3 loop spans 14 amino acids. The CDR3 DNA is TGCAGTGCCCTGGGGACAGGGAAAAATCAGCTCCAGCATTTT. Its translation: CSALGTGKNQLQHF.

The CDR3 sequence is CASGLGSGRTTDTQYF. The DNA of the CDR3 is TGTGCCAGCGGTCTAGGTTCTGGCCGTACAACAGATACGCAGTATTTT. The chain has TRBV11-2 and TRBJ2-3, with D unresolved. The CDR3 is 16 amino acids. Looked up from germline, CDR1 is SGHAT and CDR2 is FQNNGV. The V gene lost 8 bases and the J gene lost 3 bases, with 21 bases spanning the gap.

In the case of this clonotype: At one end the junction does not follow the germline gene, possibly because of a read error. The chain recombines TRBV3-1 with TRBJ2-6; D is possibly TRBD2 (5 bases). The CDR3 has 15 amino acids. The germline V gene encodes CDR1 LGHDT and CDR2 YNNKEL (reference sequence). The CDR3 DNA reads TGTGCCCGCAGCCAGGAGGCGGCTGGGGCCAACGTCCTGACTTTC. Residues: CARSQEAAGANVLTF.

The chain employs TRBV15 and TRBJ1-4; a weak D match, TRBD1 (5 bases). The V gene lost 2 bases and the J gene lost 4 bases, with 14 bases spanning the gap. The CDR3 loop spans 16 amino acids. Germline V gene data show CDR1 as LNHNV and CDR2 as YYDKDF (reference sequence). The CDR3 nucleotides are TGTGCCACCAGCAGATCCCGGACACTCCTTAATGAAAAACTGTTTTTT. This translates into CATSRSRTLLNEKLFF.

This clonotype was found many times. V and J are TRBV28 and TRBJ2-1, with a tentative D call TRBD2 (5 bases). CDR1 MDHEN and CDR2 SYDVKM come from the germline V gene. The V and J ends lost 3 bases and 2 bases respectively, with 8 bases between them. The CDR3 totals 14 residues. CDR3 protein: CASSLLAPYNEQFF. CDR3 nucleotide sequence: TGTGCCAGCAGTTTGCTAGCCCCCTACAATGAGCAGTTCTTC.

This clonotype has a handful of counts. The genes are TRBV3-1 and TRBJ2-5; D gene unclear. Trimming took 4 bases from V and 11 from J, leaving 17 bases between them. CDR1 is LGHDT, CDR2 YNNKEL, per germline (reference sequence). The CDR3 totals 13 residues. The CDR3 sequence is CASSLRADGEQYF. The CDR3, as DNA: TGTGCCAGCAGCCTCCGGGCAGACGGTGAGCAGTACTTC.

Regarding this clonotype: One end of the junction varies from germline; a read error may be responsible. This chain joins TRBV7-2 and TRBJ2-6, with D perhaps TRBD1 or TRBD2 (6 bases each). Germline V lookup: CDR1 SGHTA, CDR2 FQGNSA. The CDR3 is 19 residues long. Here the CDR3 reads CASSARAGGRLSGANVRTF. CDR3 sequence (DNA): TGTGCCAGCAGCGCGCGGGCTGGGGGGCGTTTGTCTGGGGCCAACGTCCGGACTTTC.

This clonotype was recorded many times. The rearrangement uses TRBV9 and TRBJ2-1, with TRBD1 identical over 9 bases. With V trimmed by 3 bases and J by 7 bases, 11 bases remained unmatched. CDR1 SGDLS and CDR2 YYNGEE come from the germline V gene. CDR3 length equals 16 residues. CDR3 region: CASSAGQGTGINEQFF. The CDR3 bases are TGTGCCAGCAGCGCAGGGCAAGGGACAGGGATAAATGAGCAGTTCTTC.

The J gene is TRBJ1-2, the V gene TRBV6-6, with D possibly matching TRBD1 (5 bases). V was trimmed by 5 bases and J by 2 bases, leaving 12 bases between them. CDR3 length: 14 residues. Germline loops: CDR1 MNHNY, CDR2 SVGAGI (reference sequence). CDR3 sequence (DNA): TGTGCCAGCAGTGACCCGAAGGGGAACTATGGCTACACCTTC. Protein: CASSDPKGNYGYTF.

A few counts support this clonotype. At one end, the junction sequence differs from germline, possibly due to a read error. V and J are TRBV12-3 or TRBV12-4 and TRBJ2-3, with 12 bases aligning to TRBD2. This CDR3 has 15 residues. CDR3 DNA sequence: TGTGCCAGCAGTAAGACTAGCGGGGGAGCAGATGCGCAGTATTTT. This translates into CASSKTSGGADAQYF.

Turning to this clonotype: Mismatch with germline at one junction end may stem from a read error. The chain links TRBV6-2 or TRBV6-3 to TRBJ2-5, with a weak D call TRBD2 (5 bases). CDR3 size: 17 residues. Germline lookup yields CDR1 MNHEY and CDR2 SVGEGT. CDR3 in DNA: TGTGTCAGCAGTTACTCGGAGTCGATGGCGGGCCAAGGGACCCAGTACTTC. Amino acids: CVSSYSESMAGQGTQYF.

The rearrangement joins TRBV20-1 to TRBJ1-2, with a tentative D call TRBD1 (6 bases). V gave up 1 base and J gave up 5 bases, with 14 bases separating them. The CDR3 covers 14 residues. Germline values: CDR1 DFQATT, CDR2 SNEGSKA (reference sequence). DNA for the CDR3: TGCAGTGCTAGAGGCGGGAACAGGGATTATGGCTACACCTTC. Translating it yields CSARGGNRDYGYTF.

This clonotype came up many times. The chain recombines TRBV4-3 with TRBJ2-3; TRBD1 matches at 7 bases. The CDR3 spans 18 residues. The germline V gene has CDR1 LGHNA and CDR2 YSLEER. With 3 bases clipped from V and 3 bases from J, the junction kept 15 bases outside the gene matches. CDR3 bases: TGCGCCAGCAGCCAGACCGGTCTACAGGGGTTAAGGACAGATACGCAGTATTTT. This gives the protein CASSQTGLQGLRTDTQYF.

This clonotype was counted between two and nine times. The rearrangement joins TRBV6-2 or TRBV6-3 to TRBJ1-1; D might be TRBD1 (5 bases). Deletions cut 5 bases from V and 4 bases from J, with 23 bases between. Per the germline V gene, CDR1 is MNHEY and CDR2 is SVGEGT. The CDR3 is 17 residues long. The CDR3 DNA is TGTGCCAGCAGTGCCCGTTTGGGGGGAACGGGGAGCACTGAAGCTTTCTTT. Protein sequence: CASSARLGGTGSTEAFF.

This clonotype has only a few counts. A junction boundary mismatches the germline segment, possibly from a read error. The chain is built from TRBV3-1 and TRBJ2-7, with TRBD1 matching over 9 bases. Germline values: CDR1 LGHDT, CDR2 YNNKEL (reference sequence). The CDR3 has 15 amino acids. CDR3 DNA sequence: TGTGCCAGCAACCAACCCGGGACAGGGAACTACGAGCAGTACTTC. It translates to CASNQPGTGNYEQYF.

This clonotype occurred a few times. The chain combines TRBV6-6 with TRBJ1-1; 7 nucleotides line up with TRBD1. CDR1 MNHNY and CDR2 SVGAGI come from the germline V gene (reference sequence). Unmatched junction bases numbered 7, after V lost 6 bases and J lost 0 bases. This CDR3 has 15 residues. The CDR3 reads CASRDSGTVNTEAFF. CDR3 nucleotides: TGTGCCAGCAGAGACTCCGGGACAGTGAACACTGAAGCTTTCTTT.

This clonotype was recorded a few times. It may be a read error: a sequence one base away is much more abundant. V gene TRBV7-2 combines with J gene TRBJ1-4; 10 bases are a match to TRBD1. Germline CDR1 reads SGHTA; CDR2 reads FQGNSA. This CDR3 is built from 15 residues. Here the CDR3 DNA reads TGTGCCAGCAGCGGCAGACAGGGGGCTAATGAAAAACGGTTTTTT. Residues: CASSGRQGANEKRFF. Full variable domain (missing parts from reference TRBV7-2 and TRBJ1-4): GAGVSQSPSNKVTEKGKDVELRCDPISGHTALYWYRQSLGQGLEFLIYFQGNSAPDKSGLPSDRFSAERTGGSVSTLTIQRTQQEDSAVYLCASSGRQGANEKRFFGSGTQLSVL.